One and the same sample provided the 5 T cell receptor beta chains below, sequenced in a study of radiation and T cells in renal cell carcinoma. Libraries were prepared by immunoSEQ multiplex PCR; TCRdb keeps only in-frame clonotypes and omits some of them. This sample yields around 180,000 clones, of which 88% are seen a single time; about 11% belongs to the top ten. The time point: blood 4 weeks post-SBRT, at nephrectomy. Treatment reported: 15 Gy SBRT to primary tumor, nephrectomy 4 weeks later. The sequencing used blood, collected from a patient whose treatment included radiotherapy and nephrectomy. The receptors stem from a woman in her forties or fifties with renal cell carcinoma.

The CDR3 is CASKEGRGQLSLETQYF. The CDR3 DNA is TGTGCCAGTAAGGAGGGCAGGGGGCAGTTGTCGCTGGAGACCCAGTACTTC. The genes are TRBV19 and TRBJ2-5; 8 bases line up with TRBD1. Germline-derived CDR1 and CDR2 are LNHDA and SQIVND (reference sequence). The V and J ends lost 7 bases and 5 bases, in that order; junction bases with no gene match: 18. This CDR3 region has 17 residues. Full variable domain (missing parts from reference TRBV19 and TRBJ2-5): DGGITQSPKYLFRKEGQNVTLSCEQNLNHDAMYWYRQDPGQGLRLIYYSQIVNDFQKGDIAEGYSVSREKKESFPLTVTSAQKNPTAFYLCASKEGRGQLSLETQYFGPGTRLLVL.

This clone was found a few times. V gene TRBV30 combines with J gene TRBJ2-7; perhaps TRBD2 as D (6 bases). This CDR3 comprises 12 residues. The germline gives CDR1 GTSNPN, CDR2 SVGIG (reference sequence). V lost 3 bases to trimming and J lost 8 bases, with 14 bases between them. Written as DNA, the CDR3 is TGTGCCTGGAGCCCGTCGGGAGCTAAGCAGTACTTC. This sequence encodes CAWSPSGAKQYF.

The chain is built from TRBV6-4 and TRBJ2-7; D unresolved. Trimming removed 2 bases from V and 2 bases from J, with 13 bases in between. The CDR3 is made up of 15 amino acids. Germline V gene lookup returns CDR1 MRHNA and CDR2 SNTAGT. The CDR3 loop reads CASSDRNTATYEQYF. CDR3 DNA sequence: TGTGCCAGCAGTGACCGGAATACAGCAACCTACGAGCAGTACTTC.

This clone was picked up many times. This chain joins TRBV10-1 and TRBJ1-5, with no clear D. The germline V and J ends were trimmed by 3 bases and 3 bases, with 9 bases remaining between them. There are 14 residues in the CDR3. Germline V gene data show CDR1 as WNHNN and CDR2 as SYGVQD (reference sequence). CDR3 DNA: TGCGCCAGCAGTGACTGGCAGCTCAATCAGCCCCAGCATTTT. Amino acids: CASSDWQLNQPQHF.

V usage is TRBV7-2 and J usage is TRBJ2-3, with D possibly matching TRBD2 (5 bases). The CDR3 runs to 16 residues. CDR1 is SGHTA and CDR2 is FQGNSA in the germline V gene. V was clipped by 5 bases and J by 1 base, with 16 bases between them. CDR3 loop: CASSPNPWGGTDTQYF. CDR3 DNA: TGTGCCAGCAGCCCCAACCCGTGGGGAGGCACAGATACGCAGTATTTT. Using reference TRBV7-2 and TRBJ2-3 for the parts outside the CDR3, the full variable domain is GAGVSQSPSNKVTEKGKDVELRCDPISGHTALYWYRQSLGQGLEFLIYFQGNSAPDKSGLPSDRFSAERTGGSVSTLTIQRTQQEDSAVYLCASSPNPWGGTDTQYFGPGTRLTVL.